This T cell receptor beta chain was identified in a study of T cell repertoires in cytomegalovirus infection. Study details: Indications came from public TCR beta signatures; they pointed to CMV infection and to a matching HLA type.

TCRdb redid the calling of the reads with MiXCR, one entry per CDR3 protein. The sample has about 490,000 distinct CDR3 sequences; approximately 11% are singletons. CDR3 length: 16 residues. After removal of 3 bases from V and 5 bases from J, the junction contained 8 bases not matched to a gene. Germline V lookup: CDR1 SGHKS, CDR2 YYEKEE (reference sequence). This chain uses TRBV5-5 with TRBJ2-5, with 12 bases aligning to TRBD2. Sequenced input: PBMCs. This TCR came from a human donor in good health (CMV status not recorded). Some clones in this sample may be carry-over from other donors' samples. The CDR3 loop reads CASSSGRLAGAETQYF. In DNA, the CDR3 is TGTGCCAGCAGCTCCGGGAGACTAGCGGGAGCGGAGACCCAGTACTTC.